This T cell receptor (beta chain) was observed in a study of chemoradiotherapy in HPV16-positive cancers. Only in-frame clones appear in the TCRdb table, and some are missing; sequencing was by immunoSEQ multiplex PCR. The table records 5,500 to 7,000 clones, more than 85% of them present only once. The ends lost 3 bases at V and 0 bases at J; junction bases unmatched: 7. The CDR3 extends over 17 amino acids. The germline gives CDR1 MDHEN, CDR2 SYDVKM. This clone was observed once. Sequenced here: tumor tissue, sampled from a patient who underwent chemoradiotherapy. The TCR was taken from a human donor with HPV-associated anogenital cancer. The chain uses TRBV28 and TRBJ1-5; 8 positions match TRBD1. CDR3 region: CASSFLGGQVSNQPQHF. The CDR3 nucleotides are TGTGCCAGCAGTTTCCTGGGGGGACAGGTTAGCAATCAGCCCCAGCATTTT.